This T cell receptor beta chain was sequenced in a study of blood T cells in healthy people across ages. Aged roughly 6 to 90, donors were systemically healthy Caucasians from Russia. This clonotype was detected a few times. As yet, its antigen is unknown. Primers used in a second PCR of about 6 to 11 cycles were a sample-barcoded 5' primer and a J-beta primer mix. Via MiXCR, TCRdb re-called the 5' RACE reads, giving one row per CDR3 protein. The data show 750,000 to 950,000 distinct CDR3 sequences, about a quarter seen once. Regarding the study as a whole: In older individuals, TCR beta diversity per million T cells was lower, falling roughly linearly with age.

In germline, CDR1 is SEHNR, CDR2 FQNEAQ (reference sequence). The CDR3 runs 14 residues. Trimming cost V 5 bases and J 9 bases; bases outside gene matches: 6. The sample was also linked to a second study, of T cells of mothers and their children. That study adds: Thymic selection molds TCR recombination output in much the same way for related pairs as for unrelated pairs.

The sequenced material came from blood. The chain combines TRBV7-9 with TRBJ2-1; 11 positions match TRBD2. This clonotype was sampled from a boy younger than 18 in good health. The CDR3 loop is CASSLSGGASEQFF. The CDR3 DNA sequence: TGTGCCAGCAGCCTTAGCGGGGGGGCGTCTGAGCAGTTCTTC.